The clone carrying this TCR beta chain was seen a few times. Genomic DNA was the PCR template. Multiplex PCR with 30 forward and 13 reverse primers amplified the TCR beta CDR3. TCRdb reprocessed the multiplex PCR reads via MiXCR and lists one record per CDR3 protein. The data show approximately 260,000 distinct CDR3 sequences, over 45% seen once. This record belongs to a study of type 1 and type 2 diabetes patients. The CDR3 sequence is 13 residues long. CDR1 is MNHEY, CDR2 SVGAGI, per germline. Deletions cut 2 bases from V and 4 bases from J, with 6 bases between. The chain links TRBV6-5 to TRBJ1-5, with D hard to call. The sample was peripheral blood mononuclear cells (PBMCs). The sequence was obtained from a man in his late teens or twenties with type 2 diabetes. The CDR3 bases are TGTGCCAGCAGTTACCGTGGGAATCAGCCCCAGCATTTT. As protein: CASSYRGNQPQHF.